These T cell receptor beta chains were read from a single sample in a study of regulatory T cells in long-lasting Graves disease. TCRdb fed the multiplex PCR reads into MiXCR, producing one record per CDR3 protein. Among 310,000 or so distinct CDR3 sequences listed, 15% to 20% were seen once. Sequences were derived from peripheral blood mononuclear cells (PBMCs), sampled when the disease was refractory, from a patient treated with antithyroid drugs. Every receptor here comes from a female donor with Graves disease. The CDR3 runs from the conserved cysteine through the conserved F or W. A D gene is named only where the DNA matches it firmly. The size entry is marked missing in some rows and otherwise reads once, few, many or a size class.

j_gene,abundance,d_gene,v_gene,CDR3aa,CDR3nt
TRBJ1-1,many,NA,TRBV29-1,CSVVKQAGGYTEAFF,TGCAGCGTTGTTAAGCAGGCGGGGGGGTACACTGAAGCTTTCTTT
TRBJ1-1,NA,NA,TRBV30,CAWSARDRRGAFF,TGTGCCTGGAGCGCCCGGGACCGGCGGGGAGCTTTCTTT
TRBJ2-5,many,NA,TRBV28,CASSLPVRDSPQETQYF,TGTGCCAGCAGTCTCCCAGTTCGTGATTCCCCCCAAGAGACCCAGTACTTC
TRBJ2-2,NA,TRBD2,TRBV7-9,CASRQRFGGRMDGELFF,TGTGCCAGCAGACAAAGGTTTGGCGGGAGAATGGACGGGGAGCTGTTTTTT
TRBJ2-7,NA,TRBD1,TRBV5-1,CASSLPRQGVNEQYF,TGCGCCAGCAGCTTGCCAAGACAGGGGGTTAACGAGCAGTACTTC
TRBJ1-2,many,NA,TRBV28,CASSSAGPLGYTF,TGTGCCAGCAGTTCCGCGGGACCCCTCGGCTACACCTTC
TRBJ2-6,few,TRBD1,TRBV2,CASSRGLGSGANVLTF,TGTGCCAGCAGCAGGGGGCTGGGATCTGGGGCCAACGTCCTGACTTTC
TRBJ2-5,NA,NA,TRBV7-9,CASSSSGRKETQYF,TGTGCCAGCAGCTCTTCGGGCCGAAAGGAGACCCAGTACTTC
TRBJ2-7,many,NA,TRBV11-2,CASSRRRGGEQYF,TGTGCCAGCAGCCGTAGACGTGGGGGGGAGCAGTACTTC
TRBJ1-4,NA,NA,TRBV7-3,CASSFRRVRANEKLFF,TGTGCCAGCAGCTTTAGGAGGGTTCGGGCTAATGAAAAACTGTTTTTT
TRBJ2-7,many,TRBD2,TRBV15,CATSRASGTYEQYF,TGTGCCACCAGCAGGGCTAGCGGCACCTACGAGCAGTACTTC
TRBJ1-5,many,NA,TRBV30,CAWSHGGAGNQPQHF,TGTGCCTGGAGTCACGGGGGCGCGGGCAATCAGCCCCAGCATTTT
TRBJ2-1,NA,TRBD1,TRBV19,CASSIDRGSDNEQFF,TGTGCCAGTAGTATAGACAGGGGGTCTGACAATGAGCAGTTCTTC
TRBJ2-7,many,NA,TRBV6-1,CASSDNVYEQYF,TGTGCCAGCAGTGATAACGTCTACGAGCAGTACTTC
TRBJ1-1,few,NA,TRBV4-1,CASSQEPQDGTEAFF,TGCGCCAGCAGCCAAGAACCCCAGGACGGGACTGAAGCTTTCTTT
TRBJ2-5,NA,TRBD2,TRBV14,CASSQDMGGSGETQYF,TGTGCCAGCAGCCAAGATATGGGCGGGAGCGGAGAGACCCAGTACTTC
TRBJ2-2,NA,NA,TRBV6-5,CASSYSGTVGELFF,TGTGCCAGCAGTTACTCGGGGACCGTCGGGGAGCTGTTTTTT
TRBJ2-7,few,NA,TRBV12-3/TRBV12-4,CASSSLTGPDEQYF,TGTGCCAGCAGTTCACTTACAGGGCCCGACGAGCAGTACTTC
TRBJ2-5,many,NA,TRBV6-1,CAGSRDGGETQYF,TGTGCCGGCAGCAGGGACGGCGGGGAGACCCAGTACTTC
TRBJ1-1,many,NA,TRBV7-2,CASSSWENTEAFF,TGTGCCAGCAGCTCCTGGGAGAACACTGAAGCTTTCTTT
TRBJ2-3,few,NA,TRBV7-2,CASSLVPIGHPPADTQYF,TGTGCCAGCAGCTTAGTTCCCATCGGACATCCACCGGCAGATACGCAGTATTTT
TRBJ1-2,many,NA,TRBV28,CASSSGQDSYYGYTF,TGTGCCAGCAGTTCTGGGCAGGACAGCTACTATGGCTACACCTTC
TRBJ2-5,few,NA,TRBV7-3,CASSRSRGPKETQYF,TGTGCCAGCAGCCGGAGCCGGGGGCCCAAAGAGACCCAGTACTTC
TRBJ2-2,many,NA,TRBV20-1,CSATRLTGELFF,TGCAGTGCTACTCGGCTCACCGGGGAGCTGTTTTTT
TRBJ1-1,many,NA,TRBV6-5,CASSYHQGNTEAFF,TGTGCCAGCAGTTACCACCAGGGGAACACTGAAGCTTTCTTT
TRBJ2-5,NA,NA,TRBV19,CASGRIGGQETQYF,TGTGCCAGTGGGCGGATAGGGGGACAAGAGACCCAGTACTTC
TRBJ2-7,NA,NA,TRBV3-2,CASSQDIKGWPYEQYF,TGTGCCAGCAGCCAAGATATAAAGGGGTGGCCCTACGAGCAGTACTTC
TRBJ2-1,few,NA,TRBV11-2,CASSLNPSGSGHEQFF,TGTGCCAGCAGCTTAAACCCCAGCGGTAGTGGCCATGAGCAGTTCTTC
TRBJ1-5,many,NA,TRBV15,CATSREGSQPQHF,TGTGCCACCAGCAGAGAAGGGAGCCAGCCCCAGCATTTT
TRBJ1-5,NA,NA,TRBV11-2,CASSLAGGHFNQPQHF,TGTGCCAGCAGCTTAGCAGGAGGACACTTTAATCAGCCCCAGCATTTT
TRBJ2-3,few,TRBD2,TRBV11-2,CASSLAPGLAGITDTQYF,TGTGCCAGCAGCTTAGCGCCGGGACTAGCGGGGATCACAGATACGCAGTATTTT
TRBJ1-4,few,TRBD1,TRBV7-2,CASSLEVFGTGGEKLFF,TGTGCCAGCAGCTTAGAGGTTTTTGGGACAGGGGGAGAAAAACTGTTTTTT
TRBJ2-2,many,NA,TRBV12-3/TRBV12-4,CASSTRVANTGELFF,TGTGCCAGCAGTACGAGGGTGGCGAACACCGGGGAGCTGTTTTTT
TRBJ1-1,few,NA,TRBV10-3,CAITPTKSNTEAFF,TGTGCCATCACCCCGACAAAATCGAACACTGAAGCTTTCTTT
TRBJ1-2,many,NA,TRBV7-9,CASSLPRGNNYGYTF,TGTGCCAGCAGCTTACCCCGGGGGAATAACTATGGCTACACCTTC
TRBJ2-7,NA,NA,TRBV28,CASSETGRHYEQYF,TGTGCCAGCAGTGAAACAGGGAGACACTACGAGCAGTACTTC
TRBJ2-7,once,TRBD2,TRBV10-3,CAISTGTSGNYEQYF,TGTGCCATCAGTACCGGGACTAGCGGAAACTACGAGCAGTACTTC
TRBJ2-4,NA,NA,TRBV7-8,CASSLASRTFSPPRNIQYF,TGTGCCAGCAGCTTAGCTTCCCGGACTTTTTCGCCCCCACGGAACATTCAGTACTTC
TRBJ2-2,NA,TRBD1,TRBV6-2/TRBV6-3,CASGQGEGTGELFF,TGTGCCAGCGGCCAGGGGGAAGGGACCGGGGAGCTGTTTTTT
TRBJ1-2,NA,NA,TRBV27,CASSLRGPGDGYTF,TGTGCCAGCAGTTTGCGGGGACCCGGGGATGGCTACACCTTC
TRBJ2-6,NA,NA,TRBV7-2,CASSLSGASGANVLTF,TGTGCCAGCAGCTTATCAGGGGCCTCTGGGGCCAACGTCCTGACTTTC
TRBJ1-1,many,NA,TRBV2,CASSGGRDTEAFF,TGTGCCAGCAGTGGTGGCAGGGACACTGAAGCTTTCTTT
TRBJ1-5,few,NA,TRBV19,CASSGVGNQPQHF,TGTGCCAGCTCAGGGGTAGGCAATCAGCCCCAGCATTTT
TRBJ1-5,NA,NA,TRBV5-1,CASSLDDPSEPQHF,TGCGCCAGCAGCTTGGACGACCCTTCCGAGCCCCAGCATTTT
TRBJ1-2,NA,TRBD1,TRBV19,CASSFRTGQDSGGYTF,TGTGCCAGTAGTTTTCGGACAGGACAGGACTCGGGCGGCTACACCTTC
TRBJ2-7,many,NA,TRBV11-3,CASSAGSSYEQYF,TGTGCCAGCAGCGCGGGATCTTCGTACGAGCAGTACTTC
TRBJ2-2,NA,TRBD2,TRBV4-1,CASSQRLAGPGTGELFF,TGCGCCAGCAGCCAACGACTAGCGGGACCGGGAACCGGGGAGCTGTTTTTT
TRBJ1-6,NA,TRBD1,TRBV3-1,CASSPKTTGGPNSPLHF,TGTGCCAGCAGCCCGAAGACAACAGGGGGCCCTAATTCACCCCTCCACTTT
TRBJ2-7,NA,NA,TRBV12-3/TRBV12-4,CASSEASDSLFYEQYF,TGTGCCAGCAGTGAAGCGAGTGACTCCCTGTTCTACGAGCAGTACTTC
TRBJ1-5,many,TRBD1,TRBV5-5,CASSLGESGGVGPQHF,TGTGCCAGCAGCTTAGGCGAGTCAGGGGGTGTAGGGCCCCAGCATTTT
TRBJ2-3,NA,NA,TRBV7-2,CASSFVASSTDTQYF,TGTGCCAGCAGCTTCGTAGCGTCTAGCACAGATACGCAGTATTTT
TRBJ2-4,many,TRBD2,TRBV7-3,CASSFLELAGGGNIQYF,TGTGCCAGCAGCTTCCTTGAACTAGCGGGAGGGGGAAACATTCAGTACTTC
TRBJ1-2,many,NA,TRBV20-1,CSALGSGDDGYTF,TGCAGTGCCTTAGGGTCAGGGGATGATGGCTACACCTTC
TRBJ2-3,NA,NA,TRBV20-1,CSAREGTTDTQYF,TGCAGTGCTAGAGAGGGGACCACAGATACGCAGTATTTT
TRBJ2-5,many,NA,TRBV7-8,CASSRVGHQETQYF,TGTGCCAGCAGCCGAGTGGGTCACCAAGAGACCCAGTACTTC